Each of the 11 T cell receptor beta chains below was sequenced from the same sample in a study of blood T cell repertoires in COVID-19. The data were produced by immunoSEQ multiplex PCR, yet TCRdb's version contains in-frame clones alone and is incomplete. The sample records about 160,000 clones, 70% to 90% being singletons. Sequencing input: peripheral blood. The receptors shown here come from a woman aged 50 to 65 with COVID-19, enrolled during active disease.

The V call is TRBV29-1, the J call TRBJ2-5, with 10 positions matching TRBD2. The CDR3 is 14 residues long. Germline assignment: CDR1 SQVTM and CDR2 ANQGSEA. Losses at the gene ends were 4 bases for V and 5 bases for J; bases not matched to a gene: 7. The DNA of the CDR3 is TGCAGCGTTGTCGGACTAGCGGAGTGGGAGACCCAGTACTTC. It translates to CSVVGLAEWETQYF.

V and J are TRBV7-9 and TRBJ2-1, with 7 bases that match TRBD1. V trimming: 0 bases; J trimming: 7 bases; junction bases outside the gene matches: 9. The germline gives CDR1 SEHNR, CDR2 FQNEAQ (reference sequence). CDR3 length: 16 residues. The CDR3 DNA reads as TGTGCCAGCAGCTTAGCGGGACAGCCTCCCTTAAATGAGCAGTTCTTC. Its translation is CASSLAGQPPLNEQFF.

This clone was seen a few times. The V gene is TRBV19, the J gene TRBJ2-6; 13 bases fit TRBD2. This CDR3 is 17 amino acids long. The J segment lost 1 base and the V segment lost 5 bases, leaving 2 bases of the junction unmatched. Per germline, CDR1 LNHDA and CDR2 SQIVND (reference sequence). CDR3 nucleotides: TGTGCCAGTAGTTTGGGACTAGCGGGGTCTGGGGCCAACGTCCTGACTTTC. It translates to CASSLGLAGSGANVLTF.

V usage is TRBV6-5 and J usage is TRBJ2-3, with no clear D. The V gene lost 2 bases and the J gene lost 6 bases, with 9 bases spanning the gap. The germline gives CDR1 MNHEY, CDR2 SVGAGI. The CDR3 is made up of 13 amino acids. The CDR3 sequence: CASSYRSWDTQYF. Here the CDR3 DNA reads TGTGCCAGCAGTTACCGGTCCTGGGATACGCAGTATTTT.

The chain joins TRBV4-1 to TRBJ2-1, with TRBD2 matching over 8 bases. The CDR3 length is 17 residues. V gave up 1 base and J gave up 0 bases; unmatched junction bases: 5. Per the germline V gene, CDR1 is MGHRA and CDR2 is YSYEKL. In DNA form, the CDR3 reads TGCGCCAGCAGCCAAGCCAAGCGGGGGAGCTCCTACAATGAGCAGTTCTTC. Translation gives CASSQAKRGSSYNEQFF.

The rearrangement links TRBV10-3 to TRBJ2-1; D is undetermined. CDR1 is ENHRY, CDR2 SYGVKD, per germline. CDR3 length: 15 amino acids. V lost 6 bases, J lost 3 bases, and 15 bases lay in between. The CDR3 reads CAISLGYSDYNEQFF. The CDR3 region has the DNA TGTGCCATCAGCCTCGGTTATTCCGACTACAATGAGCAGTTCTTC.

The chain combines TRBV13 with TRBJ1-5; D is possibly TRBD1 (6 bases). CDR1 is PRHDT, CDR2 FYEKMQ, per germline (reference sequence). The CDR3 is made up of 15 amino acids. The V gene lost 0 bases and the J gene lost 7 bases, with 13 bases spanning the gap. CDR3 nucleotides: TGTGCCAGCAGCTTAGGCCGGGGGGGCGGACAGCCCCAGCATTTT. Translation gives CASSLGRGGGQPQHF.

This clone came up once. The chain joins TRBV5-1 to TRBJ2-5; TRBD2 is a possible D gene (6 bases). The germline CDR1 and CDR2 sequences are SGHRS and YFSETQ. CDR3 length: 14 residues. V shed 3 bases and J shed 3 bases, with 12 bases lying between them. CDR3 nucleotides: TGCGCCAGCAGCTCCGGGACTCCTGAAGAGACCCAGTACTTC. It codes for CASSSGTPEETQYF.

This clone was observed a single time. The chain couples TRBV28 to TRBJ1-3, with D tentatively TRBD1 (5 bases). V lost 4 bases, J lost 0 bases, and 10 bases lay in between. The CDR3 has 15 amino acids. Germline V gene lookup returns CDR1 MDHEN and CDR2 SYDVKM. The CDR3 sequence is CASSSSGISGNTIYF. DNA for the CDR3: TGTGCCAGCAGTTCCTCAGGGATCTCTGGAAACACCATATATTTT.

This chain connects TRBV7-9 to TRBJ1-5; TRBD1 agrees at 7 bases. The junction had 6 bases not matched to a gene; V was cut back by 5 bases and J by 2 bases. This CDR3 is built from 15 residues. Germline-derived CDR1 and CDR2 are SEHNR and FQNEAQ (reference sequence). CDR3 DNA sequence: TGTGCCAGCAGCATCGACAGGGAGGGCAATCAGCCCCAGCATTTT. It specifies CASSIDREGNQPQHF.

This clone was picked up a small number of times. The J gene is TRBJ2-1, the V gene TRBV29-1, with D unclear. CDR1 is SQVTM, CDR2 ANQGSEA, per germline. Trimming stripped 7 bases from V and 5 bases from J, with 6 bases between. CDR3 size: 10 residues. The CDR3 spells CSASHNEQFF. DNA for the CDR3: TGCAGCGCGAGCCACAATGAGCAGTTCTTC.